One sample yielded the 10 T cell receptor beta chains listed below, sequenced in a study of PD-1 blockade in classical Hodgkin lymphoma. Exposure to brentuximab vedotin varied, and each patient had relapsed following autologous stem cell transplantation. Here immunoSEQ multiplex PCR was the method, and the copy in TCRdb shows in-frame clones only, minus some. Here the sample spans about 21,000 clones, around two thirds being singletons. This material consisted of peripheral blood mononuclear cells (PBMCs), taken at baseline. All receptors come from a human donor with classical Hodgkin lymphoma.

The chain combines TRBV5-6 with TRBJ2-3, with TRBD2 identical over 11 bases. V was pared by 4 bases and J by 2 bases, with 15 bases of the junction left unmatched. The CDR3 has 19 amino acids. Germline V gives CDR1 SGHDT, CDR2 YYEEEE. CDR3 protein: CASSRKALAGARLTDTQYF. For the CDR3, the DNA is TGTGCCAGCAGCCGTAAGGCACTAGCGGGAGCTCGACTCACAGATACGCAGTATTTT.

This chain uses TRBV14 with TRBJ1-1, with D uncertain. The CDR3 has 13 amino acids. The germline V gene has CDR1 SGHDN and CDR2 FVKESK. V shed 1 base and J shed 3 bases, with 6 bases lying between them. DNA for the CDR3: TGTGCCAGCAGCCAAGGCTTCTACACTGAAGCTTTCTTT. This sequence encodes CASSQGFYTEAFF.

Only one count was recorded for this clone. The CDR3 bases are TGTGCCAGTTCCCAGGAGAGCTCTGGGGCCAACGTCCTGACTTTC. Translation: CASSQESSGANVLTF. The J gene is TRBJ2-6, the V gene TRBV19; D is uncertain. Germline V lookup: CDR1 LNHDA, CDR2 SQIVND (reference sequence). The CDR3 sequence is 15 residues long. Trimming took off 8 bases at V and 0 bases at J, with 11 bases between the two ends.

In its sample, this clone is medium-sized. This chain joins TRBV9 and TRBJ2-1; TRBD2 matches at 10 bases. The CDR3 consists of 13 residues. With V trimmed by 9 bases and J by 4 bases, 4 bases remained unmatched. Germline CDR1 and CDR2: SGDLS and YYNGEE. CDR3 region: CATSAGGYNEQFF. As DNA, the CDR3 is TGTGCCACTTCAGCGGGGGGGTACAATGAGCAGTTCTTC.

This clone has just one count. The V and J genes are TRBV5-1 and TRBJ2-1; no reliable D call. The CDR3 is made up of 14 amino acids. Trimming shortened V by 1 base and J by 4 bases, and 9 bases separated the two germline ends. Looked up from germline, CDR1 is SGHRS and CDR2 is YFSETQ. The CDR3 DNA sequence: TGCGCCAGCAGCTTGACCTCGCAGTACAATGAGCAGTTCTTC. Protein product: CASSLTSQYNEQFF.

V gene TRBV5-6 combines with J gene TRBJ2-7; no definite D call. V was shortened by 2 bases and J by 0 bases, with 9 bases between the two germline ends. The CDR3 totals 14 residues. Germline CDR1 is SGHDT and CDR2 is YYEEEE. The CDR3 sequence is CASSFLGSSYEQYF. The CDR3 DNA is TGTGCCAGCAGCTTCCTTGGAAGCTCCTACGAGCAGTACTTC.

The table lists this clone with a few counts. The rearrangement links TRBV9 to TRBJ1-3; D is unclear. The CDR3 has 16 amino acids. Deletions cut 4 bases from V and 0 bases from J, with 14 bases between. Germline CDR1 and CDR2: SGDLS and YYNGEE. This CDR3 reads CASSPMGSNSGNTIYF. The DNA for the CDR3 is TGTGCCAGCAGCCCCATGGGATCCAACTCTGGAAACACCATATATTTT.

The chain uses TRBV5-1 and TRBJ2-7; 11 bases fit TRBD1. The J segment lost 3 bases and the V segment lost 0 bases, leaving 8 bases of the junction unmatched. The CDR3 spans 17 residues. Germline CDR1 and CDR2: SGHRS and YFSETQ. CDR3 sequence reads: CASSLAQGTGGFYEQYF. The DNA for the CDR3 is TGCGCCAGCAGCTTGGCCCAGGGGACAGGGGGTTTCTACGAGCAGTACTTC.

The chain employs TRBV29-1 and TRBJ1-2; 8 bases are a match to TRBD1. Germline CDR1 reads SQVTM; CDR2 reads ANQGSEA. The CDR3 is made up of 14 amino acids. With 3 bases clipped from V and 7 bases from J, the junction kept 10 bases outside the gene matches. CDR3 amino acids: CSVDLTGERSGYTF. CDR3 nucleotides: TGCAGCGTTGACCTGACAGGGGAAAGGTCTGGCTACACCTTC.

The rearrangement links TRBV4-1 to TRBJ1-2, with TRBD1 as a possible D gene (6 bases). CDR3 size: 15 residues. CDR1 and CDR2 (germline): MGHRA, YSYEKL. V shed 2 bases and J shed 4 bases, with 14 bases lying between them. This CDR3 reads CASSQQSGVTYGYTF. As DNA, the CDR3 is TGCGCCAGCAGCCAACAATCAGGGGTAACCTATGGCTACACCTTC.